This TCR beta chain came from a study of TIL therapy for anti-PD-1-resistant metastatic lung cancer. The study's findings and limits: After infusion, TIL clonotypes partly replaced peripheral T cells and declined over months.

Sequencing used immunoSEQ v3. The assay was immunoSEQ multiplex PCR, and TCRdb's table has in-frame clones only and misses some. This table has more than 50,000 clones, more than 75% appearing once. This clone was observed once. Its antigen is undetermined. As to time point: pre-treatment sample, taken before nivolumab and TIL therapy. This CDR3 is built from 16 residues. The germline CDR1 and CDR2 sequences are MDHEN and SYDVKM. After removal of 4 bases from V and 6 bases from J, the junction contained 8 bases not matched to a gene. The TCR comes from a person aged 25-85 years with non-small cell lung cancer. The chain uses TRBV28 and TRBJ1-5, with 11 bases identical to TRBD1. Sequencing used blood, obtained at baseline. DNA of the CDR3: TGTGCCAGCAGTTCCCCGTGGACAGGGGGCATTCAGCCCCAGCATTTT. Protein: CASSSPWTGGIQPQHF.